Listed here are 7 T cell receptor beta chains from one sample, sequenced in a study of T-cell reconstitution after alpha-beta-depleted transplantation in children (dated by TCRdb to the mid-2010s). The sample's treatment or condition, from its label and the paper: allogeneic hematopoietic cell transplantation with graft depleted of TCRalphabeta T cells and CD19 B cells. Receptor libraries were prepared by PCR. The sample was run on an Illumina HiSeq 2500. TCR library preparation used molecular barcoding, with unique molecular identifiers applied to normalize quantification of the TCRbeta repertoire. TCRdb trimmed the raw reads at Q25, called clones with MiXCR and kept productive beta chains. One record per CDR3 amino acid sequence lists the most common genes and DNA. The sample has around 580,000 distinct CDR3 sequences on record, more than 20% of them singletons. Of the sample, roughly 14% is held by the ten largest clones.

The sequences come from PBMCs, mostly from graft donor cells, collected 360 days after TCRalphabeta/CD19-depleted stem cell transplant. The receptors shown here come from a boy under two years old who had a stem cell transplant for acute myeloid leukemia, so the T cells may come from the graft donor.

The chain is built from TRBV28 and TRBJ1-1; 9 positions agree with TRBD1. Germline V gives CDR1 MDHEN, CDR2 SYDVKM. The CDR3 is made up of 16 amino acids. Unmatched junction bases numbered 6, after V lost 4 bases and J lost 0 bases. The CDR3 DNA reads TGTGCCAGCAGTTCTCCCGGGACAGGGATGAACACTGAAGCTTTCTTT. Its protein product is CASSSPGTGMNTEAFF.

This clonotype was seen a few times. This chain links TRBV5-1 with TRBJ1-2; D is undetermined. Per the germline V gene, CDR1 is SGHRS and CDR2 is YFSETQ. The V end was cut by 9 bases, the J end by 5 bases, with 23 bases between. The CDR3 spans 15 residues. CDR3 nucleotide sequence: TGCGCCATCACCAGTACGGATGGAGACCCATATGGCTACACCTTC. Amino acid sequence: CAITSTDGDPYGYTF.

J is TRBJ2-1 and V is TRBV24-1; D assignment may be TRBD1 or TRBD2 (6 bases each). The CDR3 is made up of 13 amino acids. CDR1 is KGHDR, CDR2 SFDVKD, per germline. V was cut by 4 bases and J by 7 bases, with 10 bases left in between. The CDR3 region has the DNA TGTGCCACCAGTGAGTTAGGGGGGAATGAGCAGTTCTTC. It yields the protein CATSELGGNEQFF.

V is TRBV12-3 or TRBV12-4 and J is TRBJ2-3; maybe TRBD1 (5 bases). The CDR3 contains 17 residues. V gave up 6 bases and J gave up 5 bases, with 24 bases separating them. The CDR3 DNA is TGTGCCAGCAGCCCCCGACTCCAGGGAAGAGTAGGAGATACGCAGTATTTT. It encodes CASSPRLQGRVGDTQYF.

This clonotype was observed a handful of times. The J gene is TRBJ2-2, the V gene TRBV19; unclear D gene. Germline loops: CDR1 LNHDA, CDR2 SQIVND (reference sequence). Trimming took off 6 bases at V and 4 bases at J, with 6 bases between the two ends. The CDR3 sequence is 12 residues long. The CDR3 DNA sequence: TGTGCCAGTAGGGGCTCCACCGGGGAGCTGTTTTTT. This translates into CASRGSTGELFF.

The chain recombines TRBV4-2 with TRBJ1-2, with a weak D call TRBD1 (5 bases). The V gene lost 4 bases and the J gene lost 2 bases, with 23 bases spanning the gap. The CDR3 consists of 18 residues. In germline, CDR1 is LGHNA, CDR2 YNFKEQ. As DNA, the CDR3 is TGTGCCAGCAGCCTCGACCCCCCTTGGGGGGTAGAGAACTATGGCTACACCTTC. The encoded protein is CASSLDPPWGVENYGYTF.

This chain uses TRBV12-3 or TRBV12-4 with TRBJ2-4; TRBD1 aligns across 8 bases. The CDR3 is 14 residues long. V was clipped by 7 bases and J by 3 bases; unmatched bases: 5. The CDR3 loop is CASTVTGGKNIQYF. CDR3 DNA: TGTGCCAGCACTGTAACAGGGGGCAAAAACATTCAGTACTTC.